The 30 T cell receptor beta chains below were found in one sample sequenced in a study of T cell responses to AZD1222 COVID-19 vaccine. Profiling relied on immunoSEQ multiplex PCR, and the TCRdb table lists in-frame clones only, not all of them. The data show about 120,000 clones, around 92% seen once. The specimen comprised peripheral blood, sampled on day 0 of AZD1222 vaccination. The source of these receptors is an adult in good health.

The count of this clone is one. The rearrangement joins TRBV19 to TRBJ1-5; 7 bases line up with TRBD1. This CDR3 comprises 13 residues. Germline V gene data show CDR1 as LNHDA and CDR2 as SQIVND (reference sequence). J was trimmed by 11 bases and V by 5 bases; bases with no gene match: 9. The DNA for the CDR3 is TGTGCCAGTAGTCCCCGGATACAGGGGACCCAGCATTTT. Translation: CASSPRIQGTQHF.

The J gene is TRBJ1-5, the V gene TRBV7-2; no clear D. Germline V gene lookup returns CDR1 SGHTA and CDR2 FQGNSA. Trimming took 5 bases from V and 2 from J, leaving 16 bases between them. The CDR3 runs 16 residues. CDR3 sequence reads: CASSPPTAPRNQPQHF. The CDR3 DNA sequence: TGTGCCAGCAGCCCCCCAACGGCCCCCCGCAATCAGCCCCAGCATTTT.

The chain links TRBV19 to TRBJ1-5; D remains ambiguous. The germline V and J ends were trimmed by 7 bases and 6 bases, with 4 bases remaining between them. The CDR3 extends over 10 amino acids. Germline loops: CDR1 LNHDA, CDR2 SQIVND (reference sequence). DNA of the CDR3: TGTGCCAGTAATAGTCAGCCCCAGCATTTT. This gives the protein CASNSQPQHF.

V usage is TRBV10-2 and J usage is TRBJ1-6, with D tentatively TRBD1 (6 bases). There are 16 residues in the CDR3. V was shortened by 8 bases and J by 3 bases, with 17 bases between the two germline ends. Germline CDR1 reads WSHSY; CDR2 reads SAAADI. For the CDR3, the DNA is TGCGCCAGCCGAGGGGGGTCACCACTCTATAATTCACCCCTCCACTTT. It codes for CASRGGSPLYNSPLHF.

V gene TRBV19 combines with J gene TRBJ1-2; TRBD1 agrees at 11 bases. The J segment lost 3 bases and the V segment lost 5 bases, leaving 11 bases of the junction unmatched. Germline V CDR1 and CDR2: LNHDA, SQIVND (reference sequence). The CDR3 spans 17 residues. CDR3 nucleotide sequence: TGTGCCAGTAGTCGAGGACAGGGGGCGACATCCGACTATGGCTACACCTTC. Amino acids: CASSRGQGATSDYGYTF.

V is TRBV6-5 and J is TRBJ2-6, with no clear D. The V and J ends lost 6 bases and 0 bases respectively, with 9 bases between them. Germline loops: CDR1 MNHEY, CDR2 SVGAGI. CDR3 length equals 15 residues. The CDR3 reads CASSHPISGANVLTF. The DNA for the CDR3 is TGTGCCAGCAGCCACCCCATCTCTGGGGCCAACGTCCTGACTTTC.

V gene TRBV4-1 combines with J gene TRBJ1-2; 7 positions agree with TRBD1. V lost 2 bases to trimming and J lost 1 base; unmatched junction nucleotides: 16. The CDR3 length is 19 residues. Germline loops: CDR1 MGHRA, CDR2 YSYEKL. The CDR3 region has the DNA TGCGCCAGCAGCCAACAACCCACTCCGGGACAGTTACTTAACTATGGCTACACCTTC. Translating it yields CASSQQPTPGQLLNYGYTF.

This chain uses TRBV4-1 with TRBJ2-1; 11 nucleotides match TRBD2. From germline, CDR1 is MGHRA and CDR2 YSYEKL. J lost 14 bases, V lost 0 bases, and 9 bases had no gene match. This CDR3 is 15 amino acids long. The CDR3 loop reads CASSQDIASGGTKFF. The CDR3, as DNA: TGCGCCAGCAGCCAAGATATTGCTAGCGGGGGGACTAAGTTCTTC.

This chain joins TRBV19 and TRBJ1-5; 10 bases align to TRBD1. Trimming removed 8 bases from V and 3 bases from J; junction bases left unmatched: 4. The CDR3 is made up of 14 amino acids. From germline, CDR1 is LNHDA and CDR2 SQIVND (reference sequence). CDR3 sequence (DNA): TGTGCCAGTTGGACAGGGGGGTACAATCAGCCCCAGCATTTT. This codes for CASWTGGYNQPQHF.

This chain joins TRBV7-6 and TRBJ1-2; TRBD1 aligns across 9 bases. V shed 3 bases, J shed 3 bases, and the junction held 5 bases outside the gene matches. The CDR3 is made up of 15 amino acids. From germline, CDR1 is SGHVS and CDR2 FNYEAQ. The CDR3 DNA follows: TGTGCCAGCAGCTTCGGACAGGGGCGGGACTATGGCTACACCTTC. Translating it yields CASSFGQGRDYGYTF.

This chain uses TRBV6-2 or TRBV6-3 with TRBJ2-1, with 10 bases identical to TRBD2. With V trimmed by 6 bases and J by 0 bases, 14 bases remained unmatched. CDR3 size: 19 residues. Germline V lookup: CDR1 MNHEY, CDR2 SVGEGT. The CDR3 DNA sequence: TGTGCCAGCAGCCGCAGACTAGCGGGCGTATTGAGCTCCTACAATGAGCAGTTCTTC. Translating it yields CASSRRLAGVLSSYNEQFF.

Of note for this clone: The sample holds other DNA sequences that translate to the same CDR3. V usage is TRBV5-5 and J usage is TRBJ1-1; D may be TRBD1 (6 bases). This CDR3 has 12 amino acids. With 1 base removed from V and 5 bases from J, the gap between germline ends came to 6 bases. CDR1 is SGHKS and CDR2 is YYEKEE in the germline V gene (reference sequence). The CDR3 is CASSLQGTEAFF. CDR3 nucleotides: TGTGCCAGCAGCTTGCAGGGGACTGAAGCTTTCTTT.

The chain employs TRBV7-2 and TRBJ1-1; unclear D gene. The CDR3 spans 13 residues. CDR1 is SGHTA and CDR2 is FQGNSA in the germline V gene. Trimming removed 4 bases from V and 1 base from J, with 7 bases in between. The chain's CDR3 is CASSSPRNTEAFF. In DNA form, the CDR3 reads TGTGCCAGCAGCTCGCCACGGAACACTGAAGCTTTCTTT.

The CDR3 DNA reads as TGCGCCAGCAGCCAAGCGACGGGGGCCTACGAGCAGTACTTC. Amino acids: CASSQATGAYEQYF. The chain has TRBV4-1 and TRBJ2-7, with TRBD2 as a possible D gene (6 bases). The CDR3 is 14 residues long. V was shortened by 1 base and J by 2 bases, with 9 bases between the two germline ends. Germline lookup yields CDR1 MGHRA and CDR2 YSYEKL.

V usage is TRBV19 and J usage is TRBJ1-1, with 7 bases identical to TRBD1. V shed 6 bases and J 5 bases; nucleotides not matched to a gene: 6. Germline CDR1 and CDR2: LNHDA and SQIVND (reference sequence). This CDR3 has 13 residues. The CDR3 loop reads CASSTEGATEAFF. CDR3 nucleotides: TGTGCCAGTAGCACCGAGGGGGCGACTGAAGCTTTCTTT.

The chain employs TRBV28 and TRBJ1-2; 9 nucleotides match TRBD1. CDR1 is MDHEN, CDR2 SYDVKM, per germline. The CDR3 is made up of 15 amino acids. The V and J ends lost 6 bases and 2 bases, in that order; junction bases with no gene match: 7. In nucleotides, the CDR3 is TGTGCCAGCAGGAAAACCGGGACAGGGAACTATGGCTACACCTTC. It is translated as CASRKTGTGNYGYTF.

The chain links TRBV11-2 to TRBJ1-6, with D perhaps TRBD1 (6 bases). The V gene lost 5 bases and the J gene lost 9 bases, with 14 bases spanning the gap. The germline gives CDR1 SGHAT, CDR2 FQNNGV. The CDR3 consists of 14 residues. CDR3 region: CASSPGTRGSPLHF. The CDR3 coding sequence is TGTGCCAGCAGCCCCGGGACAAGAGGTTCACCCCTCCACTTT.

This chain joins TRBV6-1 and TRBJ1-1; D gene unclear. The CDR3 loop spans 16 amino acids. The germline V gene encodes CDR1 MNHNS and CDR2 SASEGT. Deletions cut 2 bases from V and 1 base from J, with 14 bases between. The CDR3 spells CASSEFLGSRNTEAFF. In nucleotides, the CDR3 is TGTGCCAGCAGTGAATTTTTAGGCAGTAGGAACACTGAAGCTTTCTTT.

The DNA of the CDR3 is TGTGCCAGTAGTAACCTCCGACAGCGCCAGAACACTGAAGCTTTCTTT. It encodes CASSNLRQRQNTEAFF. This rearrangement joins TRBV19 to TRBJ1-1; tentative D call: TRBD1 (5 bases). The CDR3 consists of 16 residues. Germline V gene lookup returns CDR1 LNHDA and CDR2 SQIVND (reference sequence). V dropped 4 bases and J dropped 1 base, with 16 bases sitting between them.

The count of this clone is one. The rearrangement joins TRBV7-8 to TRBJ1-6; TRBD1 aligns across 7 bases. Germline CDR1 and CDR2: SGHVS and FQNEAQ. V dropped 3 bases and J dropped 0; count of bases not matched to a gene: 2. This CDR3 region has 16 residues. The CDR3 DNA reads TGTGCCAGCAGCTTCACAGGGGTCTCCTATAATTCACCCCTCCACTTT. Translated, it gives CASSFTGVSYNSPLHF.

The rearrangement links TRBV18 to TRBJ1-1, with no clear D. The V and J ends lost 2 bases and 2 bases respectively, with 6 bases between them. The germline V gene has CDR1 KGHSH and CDR2 LQKENI. This CDR3 is 13 amino acids long. This CDR3 reads CASSPVANTEAFF. DNA of the CDR3: TGTGCCAGCTCACCAGTGGCAAACACTGAAGCTTTCTTT.

This chain joins TRBV19 and TRBJ1-5; no definite D call. The V end lost 7 bases, the J end lost 0 bases, and 16 bases lay between the germline ends. Germline V gene data show CDR1 as LNHDA and CDR2 as SQIVND (reference sequence). The CDR3 runs to 16 residues. The DNA of the CDR3 is TGTGCCAGTAAAGATGGCTACGGAAATAGCAATCAGCCCCAGCATTTT. Amino acids: CASKDGYGNSNQPQHF.

The chain is built from TRBV6-4 and TRBJ2-5, with 8 nucleotides matching TRBD1. Germline V lookup: CDR1 MRHNA, CDR2 SNTAGT. CDR3 length equals 14 residues. V gave up 3 bases and J gave up 4 bases; unmatched junction bases: 4. The DNA of the CDR3 is TGTGCCAGCAGTGAGCGGACAGGGTCAGAGACCCAGTACTTC. This gives the protein CASSERTGSETQYF.

This chain links TRBV18 with TRBJ1-5, with 8 positions matching TRBD1. After removal of 6 bases from V and 9 bases from J, the junction contained 10 bases not matched to a gene. Germline lookup yields CDR1 KGHSH and CDR2 LQKENI. The CDR3 is made up of 14 amino acids. CDR3: CASSVDRGPGPQHF. CDR3 sequence (DNA): TGTGCCAGCTCCGTTGACAGGGGCCCAGGGCCCCAGCATTTT.

CDR3: CASSPALSRGPEGNTIYF. The CDR3 DNA reads TGTGCCAGCAGCCCCGCCCTTTCGAGGGGGCCCGAAGGAAACACCATATATTTT. The chain has TRBV4-2 and TRBJ1-3; 7 nucleotides align to TRBD1. Germline CDR1 and CDR2: LGHNA and YNFKEQ. CDR3 length: 18 amino acids. V gave up 4 bases and J gave up 4 bases; unmatched junction bases: 16.

This clone was seen only once. V is TRBV25-1 and J is TRBJ2-5; unclear D gene. V was cut by 10 bases and J by 12 bases, with 9 bases left in between. The CDR3 is 8 residues long. CDR1 and CDR2 from the germline V gene are MGHDK and SYGVNS. The CDR3 DNA is TGTGCCAAAGGCACTAAGTACTTC. Residues: CAKGTKYF.

The chain has TRBV11-2 and TRBJ2-7, with D possibly TRBD2 on 6 matching bases. The V and J ends lost 6 bases and 2 bases respectively, with 14 bases between them. The CDR3 spans 14 residues. The V gene's germline CDR1 is SGHAT and CDR2 FQNNGV. The CDR3 DNA reads TGTGCCAGCAGTTTCGGGACTTTTCCCTACGAGCAGTACTTC. It encodes CASSFGTFPYEQYF.

J is TRBJ1-2 and V is TRBV7-2, with TRBD1 as a possible D gene (6 bases). V was clipped by 1 base and J by 1 base, with 10 bases between them. The CDR3 extends over 15 amino acids. Germline assignment: CDR1 SGHTA and CDR2 FQGNSA. For the CDR3, the DNA is TGTGCCAGCAGCTTAGGGACAGCCCTTAACTATGGCTACACCTTC. It specifies CASSLGTALNYGYTF.

The V gene is TRBV3-1 (or the pseudogene TRBV3-2), the J gene TRBJ1-2; no clear D. Germline loops: CDR1 LGHDT, CDR2 YNNKEL (reference sequence). Between the trimmed V and J ends, which lost 0 bases and 13 bases, there was a span of 9 bases. CDR3 length: 11 amino acids. CDR3 sequence (DNA): TGTGCCAGCAGCCAAGACAGGTCCGCCACCTTC. This gives the protein CASSQDRSATF.

The chain uses TRBV11-2 and TRBJ1-2; D possibly corresponds to TRBD1 (5 bases). The V gene's germline CDR1 is SGHAT and CDR2 FQNNGV. V was clipped by 3 bases and J by 5 bases, with 10 bases between them. CDR3 size: 13 residues. The CDR3 region is CASSFIRAYGYTF. CDR3 nucleotide sequence: TGTGCCAGCAGCTTTATCAGGGCATATGGCTACACCTTC.